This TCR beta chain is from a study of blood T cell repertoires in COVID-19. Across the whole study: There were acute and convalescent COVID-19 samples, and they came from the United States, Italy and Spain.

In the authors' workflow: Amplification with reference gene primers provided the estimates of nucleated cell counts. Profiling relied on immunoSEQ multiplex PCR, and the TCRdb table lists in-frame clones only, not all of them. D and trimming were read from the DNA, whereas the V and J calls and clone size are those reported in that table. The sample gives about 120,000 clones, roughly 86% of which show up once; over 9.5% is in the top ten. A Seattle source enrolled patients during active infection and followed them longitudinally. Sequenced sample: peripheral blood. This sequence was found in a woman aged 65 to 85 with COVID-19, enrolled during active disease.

The CDR3 loop reads CAWSSGQADTEAFF. DNA of the CDR3: TGTGCCTGGAGTTCAGGCCAGGCCGACACTGAAGCTTTCTTT. V and J are TRBV30 and TRBJ1-1; D gene unclear. In germline, CDR1 is GTSNPN, CDR2 SVGIG (reference sequence). V dropped 2 bases and J dropped 3 bases, with 13 bases sitting between them. The CDR3 is 14 amino acids. The whole variable domain, remainder taken from reference TRBV30 and TRBJ1-1, is SQTIHQWPATLVQPVGSPLSLECTVEGTSNPNLYWYRQAAGRGLQLLFYSVGIGQISSEVPQNLSASRPQDRQFILSSKKLLLSDSGFYLCAWSSGQADTEAFFGQGTRLTVV.